These 29 T cell receptor beta chains were sequenced from one sample in a study of CD8 T cells in Susac syndrome. When the RNA was reverse transcribed, random hexamers were used with an input of 0.5 to 1 ug. TCRdb redid the calling of the immunoSEQ multiplex PCR reads with MiXCR, one entry per CDR3 protein. The repertoire consists of around 190,000 distinct CDR3 sequences, with roughly 95% occurring once and the leading ten covering around 0.15%. Material: CD8+ T cells from PBMCs. The receptors here all came from a human donor with multiple sclerosis.

V and J are TRBV27 and TRBJ1-5; TRBD1 matches 7 bases. Germline CDR1 MNHEY, CDR2 SMNVEV (reference sequence). CDR3 length equals 15 residues. J lost 8 bases, V lost 2 bases, and 9 bases had no gene match. CDR3 loop: CASSLQYQGVEPQHF. Written as DNA, the CDR3 is TGTGCCAGCAGTTTACAATACCAGGGGGTGGAGCCCCAGCATTTT.

The CDR3 bases are TGCGCCAGCAGCTCCGGGGGGATCGAGACCCAGTACTTC. Its protein product is CASSSGGIETQYF. This chain uses TRBV4-1 with TRBJ2-5, with 7 bases aligning to TRBD2. Germline trimming cut 5 bases from V and 5 bases from J; bases unmatched to any gene: 5. Germline V gene sequence: CDR1 MGHRA, CDR2 YSYEKL. The CDR3 has 13 amino acids.

The chain links TRBV20-1 to TRBJ1-1; D uncertain. CDR1 and CDR2 from the germline V gene are DFQATT and SNEGSKA (reference sequence). V lost 0 bases and J 3 bases, leaving 14 bases between the germline ends. The length of the CDR3 is 15 residues. The CDR3 reads CSARDQVFSDTEAFF. The DNA of the CDR3 is TGCAGTGCTAGAGATCAGGTCTTCAGTGACACTGAAGCTTTCTTT.

This CDR3 reads CSVVGGSYEQYF. The DNA for the CDR3 is TGCAGCGTTGTAGGCGGATCCTACGAGCAGTACTTC. This rearrangement joins TRBV29-1 to TRBJ2-7; no clear D gene. Germline values: CDR1 SQVTM, CDR2 ANQGSEA. The CDR3 runs to 12 residues. V lost 4 bases and J lost 1, with 8 bases in between.

The chain recombines TRBV2 with TRBJ1-2; D may be TRBD1 (6 bases). Germline lookup yields CDR1 SNHLY and CDR2 FYNNEI. The length of the CDR3 is 15 residues. V gave up 5 bases and J gave up 2 bases, with 15 bases separating them. Written as DNA, the CDR3 is TGTGCCAGCAGTATAACCGGGACATCCAACTATGGCTACACCTTC. It specifies CASSITGTSNYGYTF. The entire variable domain, with the rest obtained from reference TRBV2 and TRBJ1-2, is as follows: EPEVTQTPSHQVTQMGQEVILRCVPISNHLYFYWYRQILGQKVEFLVSFYNNEISEKSEIFDDQFSVERPDGSNFTLKIRSTKLEDSAMYFCASSITGTSNYGYTFGSGTRLTVV.

This clonotype was found once. The V and J genes are TRBV20-1 and TRBJ2-7; D may be TRBD2 (6 bases). V dropped 0 bases and J dropped 4 bases, with 19 bases sitting between them. CDR1 DFQATT and CDR2 SNEGSKA come from the germline V gene (reference sequence). The CDR3 has 16 residues. The CDR3 DNA reads as TGCAGTGCTAGAGATCCGGGGGATACTCGTTCATACGAGCAGTACTTC. Translated, it gives CSARDPGDTRSYEQYF.

The gene calls are TRBV29-1 and TRBJ2-7, with D unresolved. The length of the CDR3 is 13 residues. The V gene's germline CDR1 is SQVTM and CDR2 ANQGSEA. V was pared by 4 bases and J by 4 bases, with 14 bases between. The chain's CDR3 is CSVVLSTEYEQYF. DNA of the CDR3: TGCAGCGTTGTCCTCAGCACAGAATACGAGCAGTACTTC.

The chain couples TRBV4-1 to TRBJ1-2; no definite D call. Germline lookup yields CDR1 MGHRA and CDR2 YSYEKL. This CDR3 contains 14 residues. Deletions cut 2 bases from V and 4 bases from J, with 11 bases between. CDR3 loop: CASSQRTDPYGYTF. CDR3 coding DNA: TGCGCCAGCAGCCAAAGAACGGACCCCTATGGCTACACCTTC.

The chain carries TRBV30 and TRBJ2-5; 7 bases are shared with TRBD2. CDR1 is GTSNPN, CDR2 SVGIG, per germline (reference sequence). Unmatched junction bases numbered 14, after V lost 2 bases and J lost 5 bases. The length of the CDR3 is 16 residues. The CDR3 DNA reads TGTGCCTGGAGTATGGATGTGGCGGGAGAGGGCGAGACCCAGTACTTC. Translated: CAWSMDVAGEGETQYF.

The V and J genes are TRBV29-1 and TRBJ1-5; a possible D gene is TRBD1 (5 bases). Germline-derived CDR1 and CDR2 are SQVTM and ANQGSEA. V lost 7 bases, J lost 1 base, and 17 bases lay in between. The CDR3 is made up of 15 amino acids. The CDR3 loop reads CSAVTGRGSNQPQHF. The DNA of the CDR3 is TGCAGCGCTGTAACAGGTCGGGGGAGCAATCAGCCCCAGCATTTT.

The gene calls are TRBV2 and TRBJ1-3; no definite D call. Trimming removed 6 bases from V and 3 bases from J, with 3 bases in between. Germline V gene lookup returns CDR1 SNHLY and CDR2 FYNNEI. The CDR3 is 11 amino acids. The chain's CDR3 is CASRNGNTIYF. The CDR3 nucleotides are TGTGCCAGCAGGAATGGAAACACCATATATTTT.

The rearrangement uses TRBV11-2 and TRBJ2-3; the match to TRBD2 covers 10 bases. The V gene end was trimmed by 7 bases and the J gene end by 2 bases; junction bases not matched to a gene: 12. CDR3 length equals 17 residues. Germline lookup yields CDR1 SGHAT and CDR2 FQNNGV. This CDR3 reads CASIEGSSGSNTDTQYF. The CDR3 DNA sequence: TGTGCCAGCATCGAGGGTTCTAGCGGGAGTAACACAGATACGCAGTATTTT.

The rearrangement uses TRBV19 and TRBJ1-1; a weak D match, TRBD1 (6 bases). CDR3 length: 15 amino acids. Per germline, CDR1 LNHDA and CDR2 SQIVND (reference sequence). V lost 5 bases and J 0 bases, leaving 13 bases between the germline ends. The CDR3 sequence: CASSDVGQLNTEAFF. Written as DNA, the CDR3 is TGTGCCAGTAGTGACGTAGGACAGTTGAACACTGAAGCTTTCTTT.

The chain employs TRBV3-1 and TRBJ2-1; the D call may be TRBD1 or TRBD2 (5 bases each). Germline loops: CDR1 LGHDT, CDR2 YNNKEL (reference sequence). Trimming left V 3 bases short and J 8 bases short, with 14 bases between. The CDR3 spans 14 residues. The CDR3 sequence: CASSQGPNADEQFF. In DNA form, the CDR3 reads TGTGCCAGCAGCCAGGGACCCAACGCGGATGAGCAGTTCTTC.

The chain has TRBV20-1 and TRBJ2-7; TRBD1 might be the D (6 bases). Germline V lookup: CDR1 DFQATT, CDR2 SNEGSKA (reference sequence). The CDR3 has 16 residues. V was cut by 6 bases and J by 2 bases, with 23 bases left in between. CDR3: CSAPRPGHKSPYEQYF. The CDR3 coding sequence is TGCAGTGCCCCAAGGCCGGGACACAAGTCTCCCTACGAGCAGTACTTC.

V and J are TRBV13 and TRBJ2-2; D may be TRBD2 (6 bases). CDR1 is PRHDT, CDR2 FYEKMQ, per germline (reference sequence). This CDR3 spans 12 amino acids. The CDR3 spells CGALAATGELFF. For the CDR3, the DNA is TGTGGGGCCTTAGCGGCCACCGGGGAGCTGTTTTTT.

V usage is TRBV5-6 and J usage is TRBJ1-5, with TRBD1 as a possible D gene (5 bases). V lost 0 bases and J lost 4, with 11 bases in between. This CDR3 comprises 15 residues. Germline CDR1 is SGHDT and CDR2 is YYEEEE. CDR3 residues: CASSLAPGRNQPQHF. The CDR3 DNA reads TGTGCCAGCAGCTTGGCCCCGGGGCGGAATCAGCCCCAGCATTTT.

The J gene is TRBJ2-3, the V gene TRBV6-5, with D possibly being TRBD1 (7 bases). This CDR3 spans 15 amino acids. Trimming removed 6 bases from V and 8 bases from J, with 21 bases in between. From germline, CDR1 is MNHEY and CDR2 SVGAGI. This chain's CDR3 is CASSNRGQEGATQYF. In DNA, the CDR3 is TGTGCCAGCAGCAACAGGGGCCAGGAGGGGGCTACGCAGTATTTT.

Only a few counts were recorded for this clonotype. V gene TRBV28 combines with J gene TRBJ2-7, with D unresolved. Germline CDR1 and CDR2: MDHEN and SYDVKM. V lost 2 bases to trimming and J lost 4 bases, with 6 bases between them. CDR3 size: 12 residues. The CDR3 nucleotides are TGTGCCAGCAGTTTAGAAAGATACGAGCAGTACTTC. Amino acids: CASSLERYEQYF.

V usage is TRBV2 and J usage is TRBJ2-3; D ambiguous. The germline CDR1 and CDR2 sequences are SNHLY and FYNNEI. V was clipped by 7 bases and J by 2 bases, with 16 bases between them. CDR3 size: 15 residues. The CDR3 loop reads CASILSSLNTDTQYF. As DNA, the CDR3 is TGTGCCAGCATCCTCAGCTCCCTAAACACAGATACGCAGTATTTT.

V and J are TRBV7-9 and TRBJ2-7; no clear D gene. Germline loops: CDR1 SEHNR, CDR2 FQNEAQ (reference sequence). The V end lost 1 base, the J end lost 4 bases, and 5 bases lay between the germline ends. This CDR3 is built from 12 residues. This CDR3 is CASSLEKYEQYF. The CDR3 nucleotides read TGTGCCAGCAGCTTAGAGAAGTACGAGCAGTACTTC.

The chain links TRBV7-6 to TRBJ2-7, with TRBD1 identical over 8 bases. V shed 2 bases and J 6 bases; nucleotides not matched to a gene: 15. Germline values: CDR1 SGHVS, CDR2 FNYEAQ. The CDR3 has 17 residues. CDR3 sequence reads: CASSLTLSGGRGTEQYF. The CDR3 bases are TGTGCCAGCAGCTTAACTCTATCAGGGGGCCGCGGTACCGAGCAGTACTTC.

A single count supports this clonotype. The rearrangement links TRBV7-9 to TRBJ2-5, with unresolved D. The CDR3 totals 14 residues. V dropped 4 bases and J dropped 4 bases, with 13 bases sitting between them. Looked up from germline, CDR1 is SEHNR and CDR2 is FQNEAQ (reference sequence). CDR3 sequence: CASSSLASRETQYF. The CDR3 DNA reads as TGTGCCAGCAGCTCATTGGCTTCAAGAGAGACCCAGTACTTC.

The rearrangement joins TRBV6-6 to TRBJ2-4, with 9 positions matching TRBD1. V was pared by 6 bases and J by 7 bases, with 4 bases of the junction left unmatched. Germline lookup yields CDR1 MNHNY and CDR2 SVGAGI (reference sequence). The CDR3 totals 13 residues. CDR3 loop: CASRGTGWNIQYF. The CDR3 nucleotides are TGTGCCAGCAGGGGGACAGGGTGGAACATTCAGTACTTC.

The gene calls are TRBV28 and TRBJ2-1; D is uncertain. The CDR3 length is 12 residues. V was shortened by 11 bases and J by 5 bases, with 13 bases between the two germline ends. From germline, CDR1 is MDHEN and CDR2 SYDVKM. The CDR3 reads CALDGGDNEQFF. The CDR3 coding sequence is TGTGCCTTAGACGGTGGGGACAATGAGCAGTTCTTC.

The chain has TRBV11-2 and TRBJ1-3; TRBD1 is a possible D gene (6 bases). Germline V CDR1 and CDR2: SGHAT, FQNNGV. This CDR3 is 14 amino acids long. The germline V and J ends were trimmed by 5 bases and 2 bases, with 10 bases remaining between them. The CDR3: CASSLGGTGNTIYF. The CDR3 DNA follows: TGTGCCAGCAGCCTAGGGGGTACTGGAAACACCATATATTTT.

The V call is TRBV7-6, the J call TRBJ2-7; D remains unclear. Between the trimmed V and J ends, which lost 3 bases and 3 bases, there was a span of 12 bases. The germline V gene has CDR1 SGHVS and CDR2 FNYEAQ. The CDR3 contains 14 residues. The CDR3 DNA sequence: TGTGCCAGCAGCTTGCAGGATTACCACTACGAGCAGTACTTC. This codes for CASSLQDYHYEQYF.

The CDR3 loop reads CAISYTDYNEQFF. DNA for the CDR3: TGTGCCATCAGTTATACGGACTACAATGAGCAGTTCTTC. The chain has TRBV10-3 and TRBJ2-1, with D unresolved. The germline gives CDR1 ENHRY, CDR2 SYGVKD. The CDR3 loop spans 13 amino acids. The germline V and J ends were trimmed by 5 bases and 3 bases, with 8 bases remaining between them.

The chain uses TRBV27 and TRBJ2-1; TRBD1 is a possible D gene (5 bases). Per germline, CDR1 MNHEY and CDR2 SMNVEV (reference sequence). The CDR3 totals 15 residues. V was clipped by 3 bases and J by 4 bases, with 13 bases between them. The CDR3 DNA follows: TGTGCCAGCAGTTTCGCAACGACAGCATACAATGAGCAGTTCTTC. This codes for CASSFATTAYNEQFF.